This T cell receptor beta chain was identified in a study of cytomegalovirus exposure and HLA in healthy donors. Study background: Among roughly 180 million T cells, an earlier analysis found roughly 110 million unique TCR beta sequences. HLA-typed donors were the source of approximately 85 million unique TCRs, which an early data release held. Study results and caveats: A later analysis reportedly found fewer N-insertions in an Asian-associated ancestry cluster than the roughly 680-donor mean. There were some 150 TCR beta chains listed as cytomegalovirus-associated.

The V gene's germline CDR1 is SNHLY and CDR2 FYNNEI. CDR3 length equals 15 residues. J lost 0 bases, V lost 6 bases, and 4 bases had no gene match. PCR was performed using 60 Vbeta and 13 Jbeta primers. Sequenced by immunoSEQ multiplex PCR; TCRdb stores in-frame clones only, minus some. The table includes about 130,000 clones, approximately 80% detected once. As to this clone: Antigen: not known.

This chain connects TRBV2 to TRBJ2-7; 11 bases agree with TRBD2. The clonotype comes from a woman aged 18-29 years in good health and CMV-seronegative. Sequenced: PBMCs. CDR3 in DNA: TGTGCCAGCAGCACCACTAGCGGGAGCTCCTACGAGCAGTACTTC. This translates into CASSTTSGSSYEQYF.